A selection of T cell receptor beta chains follows, all from one sample in a study of siplizumab effects on memory and regulatory T cells. Clones were sequenced by immunoSEQ multiplex PCR, and TCRdb holds only the in-frame ones, with some missing. The table has over 55,000 clones, less than 90% seen once. Sequences were obtained from memory CD4+ T cells sorted from blood. These receptors all come from a human donor in good health. Both conserved end residues are part of each CDR3. Fields, in order: J gene, clone size, V gene, CDR3 length, D gene, CDR3 DNA, CDR3 protein. A D gene is named only where the DNA matches it firmly. Expanded clones get a size class; other rows say once, few or many, or leave the size out.

TRBJ1-4	-	TRBV7-2	14	-	TGTGCCAGCAGCTTCGGGGGAGGGAATGAAAAACTGTTTTTT	CASSFGGGNEKLFF
TRBJ2-2	-	TRBV11-2	15	TRBD1	TGTGCCAGCAGCTTGCGGACAGGGGACACCGGGGAGCTGTTTTTT	CASSLRTGDTGELFF
TRBJ1-3	few	TRBV5-1	17	-	TGCGCCAGCAGCTATACCCCATCGATGGCGGGTGGAAACACCATATATTTT	CASSYTPSMAGGNTIYF
TRBJ1-5	-	TRBV6-4	15	TRBD1	TGTGCCAGCAGTGACACTGACAGGGGGAATCAGCCCCAGCATTTT	CASSDTDRGNQPQHF
TRBJ2-5	-	TRBV18	14	-	TGTGCCAGCTCACCACCGGGCAGGCAAGAGACCCAGTACTTC	CASSPPGRQETQYF
TRBJ1-6	-	TRBV4-1	13	-	TGCGCCAGCAGCCAAGCAGTGAATTCACCCCTCCACTTT	CASSQAVNSPLHF
TRBJ2-1	-	TRBV15	12	-	TGTGCCACCAGCAGAGCGGCGGGAACACAGTTCTTC	CATSRAAGTQFF
TRBJ1-2	-	TRBV7-9	12	-	TGTGCCAGCAGCCAGGTGGACTATGGCTACACCTTC	CASSQVDYGYTF
TRBJ1-2	-	TRBV7-3	13	TRBD1	TGTGCCAGCAGCTCGGGACAGGGGCTAGGCTACACCTTC	CASSSGQGLGYTF
TRBJ2-6	-	TRBV25-1	16	-	TGTGCCAGCAGTGGGGGACCAAGCTCTGGGGCCAACGTCCTGACTTTC	CASSGGPSSGANVLTF
TRBJ2-1	-	TRBV6-1	13	-	TGTGCCAGCATTGCCTTTCTGGGGGCTGAGCAGTTCTTC	CASIAFLGAEQFF
TRBJ2-2	-	TRBV6-1	17	-	TGTGCCAGCAGTGGTGGCCCTAGCTCCACGAACACCGGGGAGCTGTTTTTT	CASSGGPSSTNTGELFF
TRBJ1-1	-	TRBV6-1	14	-	TGTGCCAGCAGTGAAAGATCCGGATTCACTGAAGCTTTCTTT	CASSERSGFTEAFF
TRBJ1-1	-	TRBV11-2	12	-	TGTGCCAGCTCCTGGGGGAACACTGAAGCTTTCTTT	CASSWGNTEAFF
TRBJ1-4	-	TRBV27	15	-	TGTGCCAGCAGTTCCTACACGGGGGCGCGAGAAAAACTGTTTTTT	CASSSYTGAREKLFF
TRBJ2-1	once	TRBV6-1	20	TRBD2	TGTGCCAGCAGTGAAAGATCGGGCGGGGGGGCCTTTGGGAAATACAATGAGCAGTTCTTC	CASSERSGGGAFGKYNEQFF
TRBJ2-7	-	TRBV5-1	15	-	TGCGCCAGCAGCGAAGATCGGGGCCTTAGGGGCGAGCAGTACTTC	CASSEDRGLRGEQYF
TRBJ1-5	-	TRBV19	19	-	TGTGCCAGTAGTCGCCCTCCCTGGGGGCGGGCGGAGGGCAATCAGCCCCAGCATTTT	CASSRPPWGRAEGNQPQHF
TRBJ1-5	-	TRBV30	13	TRBD1	TGTGCCTGGAGTGTAGGGACAGAACAGCCCCAGCATTTT	CAWSVGTEQPQHF
TRBJ2-7	-	TRBV9	15	-	TGTGCCAGCAGCGTAGATTCAGCCGGTCCCCGCGAGCAGTACTTC	CASSVDSAGPREQYF
TRBJ2-1	-	TRBV11-2	14	-	TGTGCCAGCAGCTCATCAGGAAATTACAATGAGCAGTTCTTC	CASSSSGNYNEQFF
TRBJ2-2	few	TRBV5-1	15	-	TGCGCCAGCAGCTTGGGCCAGGGAGGCACCGGGGAGCTGTTTTTT	CASSLGQGGTGELFF
TRBJ2-1	-	TRBV4-1	15	-	TGCGCCAGCAGCCATCCTACGACCAGCCAGGGTGAGCAGTTCTTC	CASSHPTTSQGEQFF
TRBJ2-5	few	TRBV7-2	15	-	TGTGCCAGCAGCATAGTAGCGAATCCCCAAGAGACCCAGTACTTC	CASSIVANPQETQYF
TRBJ1-3	-	TRBV7-9	16	TRBD1	TGTGCCAGCAGCTTTAGCCGTGGGACAGGGGCGAACACCATATATTTT	CASSFSRGTGANTIYF
TRBJ1-3	-	TRBV19	14	-	TGTGCCACAAAATCGGGGGGGGTCCTGAACACCATATATTTT	CATKSGGVLNTIYF
TRBJ2-5	-	TRBV18	15	-	TGTGCCAGCTCGATCAACCCGGCGGCTCAAGAGACCCAGTACTTC	CASSINPAAQETQYF
TRBJ2-1	-	TRBV19	11	-	TGTGCCAGTAGTAACAGAGATGAGCAGTTCTTC	CASSNRDEQFF
TRBJ1-6	-	TRBV6-1	15	TRBD1	TGTGCCTCGCTAACGACAGGGGTGAGTAATTCACCCCTCCACTTT	CASLTTGVSNSPLHF
TRBJ2-5	-	TRBV7-6	14	-	TGTGCCAGCAGCCCAGACGCGGCGGGTGAGACCCAGTACTTC	CASSPDAAGETQYF
TRBJ1-2	-	TRBV25-1	13	-	TGTGCCAGCAAAGAGCCGGGATCCAATGGCTACACCTTC	CASKEPGSNGYTF
TRBJ2-2	-	TRBV6-6	15	-	TGTGCCACTCTCAAGGGAGTAAGTCAGGCCGGGGAGCTGTTTTTT	CATLKGVSQAGELFF
TRBJ2-2	-	TRBV6-1	15	TRBD1	TGTGCCAGCAACGGACAGGGGGCTTACACCGGGGAGCTGTTTTTT	CASNGQGAYTGELFF
TRBJ2-6	-	TRBV5-6	16	-	TGTGCCAGCAGCGGCAGGGTTGCCTATGTGGCCAACGTCCTGACTTTC	CASSGRVAYVANVLTF
TRBJ2-2	-	TRBV2	14	-	TGTGCCAGCAGTGGCACCAGCTCGGGACGCCCCTCGAATTTT	CASSGTSSGRPSNF
TRBJ2-1	-	TRBV6-1	15	-	TGTGCCAGCAGTGAAGGGGCAGCGTCCTACAATGAGCAGTTCTTC	CASSEGAASYNEQFF
TRBJ2-5	-	TRBV5-4	13	-	TGTGCCAGCAGCCTTACCGGAGCGGAGACCCAGTACTTC	CASSLTGAETQYF
TRBJ2-2	-	TRBV14	17	TRBD1	TGTGCCAGCAGCCAAGTTACAGGGGGTGCAAACACCGGGGAGCTGTTTTTT	CASSQVTGGANTGELFF
TRBJ1-4	few	TRBV4-1	15	-	TGCGCCAGCAGCCTTCCGACAGGAACTAATGAAAAACTGTTTTTT	CASSLPTGTNEKLFF
TRBJ1-1	-	TRBV5-1	15	-	TGCGCCAGCTCCCGAAGTACACGGACGAACACTGAAGCTTTCTTT	CASSRSTRTNTEAFF
TRBJ1-3	-	TRBV6-4	15	-	TGTGCCAGCAGTGACTCCCCGCACCATGGAAACACCATATATTTT	CASSDSPHHGNTIYF
TRBJ2-5	-	TRBV4-1	16	TRBD2	TGCGCCAGCAGCCCGAAGCGGGGGGCAGGGGGGGAGACCCAGTACTTC	CASSPKRGAGGETQYF
TRBJ2-7	-	TRBV11-1	13	TRBD1	TGTGCCAGCAGCGGACAGGTTGGGTACGAGCAGTACTTC	CASSGQVGYEQYF
TRBJ2-7	once	TRBV10-3	14	-	TGTGCCATCAGTGCGGCACCACCCTCCTACGAGCAGTACTTC	CAISAAPPSYEQYF
TRBJ2-3	-	TRBV27	15	TRBD2	TGTGCCAGCAGCAAGCGGGACCCTAGCACAGATACGCAGTATTTT	CASSKRDPSTDTQYF
TRBJ1-4	-	TRBV18	13	-	TGTGCCAGCTCACGCGGAGTTAATGAAAAACTGTTTTTT	CASSRGVNEKLFF
TRBJ1-6	-	TRBV6-5	13	-	TGTGCCAGCAGACCGACAGAATTCACACCCCTCCACTTT	CASRPTEFTPLHF
TRBJ2-3	-	TRBV6-6	14	-	TGTGCCAGCAGCCCCCGGGCTAGCACAGATACGCAGTATTTT	CASSPRASTDTQYF
TRBJ1-2	-	TRBV5-6	13	-	TGTGCCAGCAGCTTGTGGGGGGACTATGGCTACACCTTC	CASSLWGDYGYTF
TRBJ2-1	few	TRBV5-1	14	TRBD2	TGCGCCAGCAGCTCCGGGACTAGCGGCAATGAGCAGTTCTTC	CASSSGTSGNEQFF
TRBJ2-2	-	TRBV7-3	16	-	TGTGCCAGCAGCTTGCTCGACGCCCGGCTCGCCGGGGAGCTGTTTTTT	CASSLLDARLAGELFF
TRBJ2-1	few	TRBV20-1	11	-	TGCAGTGCCCCAGGGTTGCATGAGCAGTTCTTC	CSAPGLHEQFF
TRBJ1-4	-	TRBV7-9	12	-	TGTGCCAGCAGGCCTGAAGATGAAAAACTGTTTTTT	CASRPEDEKLFF
TRBJ1-1	-	TRBV28	11	-	TGTGCCAGCAGTCGACTCTCTGAAGCTTTCTTT	CASSRLSEAFF
TRBJ2-7	-	TRBV30	15	-	TGTGCCTGGAGTGTTTGGGGGGCCACATTCGGCGAGCAGTACTTC	CAWSVWGATFGEQYF
TRBJ1-2	-	TRBV28	14	-	TGTGCCAGCAGTTTATGGGCAGAGAACTATGGCTACACCTTC	CASSLWAENYGYTF
TRBJ1-3	-	TRBV6-1	13	-	TGTGCCAGCATGGGACAACAGGCGGACACGCAATATTTT	CASMGQQADTQYF
TRBJ2-3	-	TRBV5-6	15	-	TGTGCCAGCAGCTGGGCTATGAGAGCATCAGATACGCAGTATTTT	CASSWAMRASDTQYF
TRBJ2-3	-	TRBV7-9	16	TRBD2	TGTGCCAGCAGCTCCGAATCAACTAGCGGTACAGATACGCAGTATTTT	CASSSESTSGTDTQYF
TRBJ2-1	-	TRBV7-3	15	TRBD1	TGTGCCAGCAGTTCGGGACAGCTAAGGCCCAATGAGCAGTTCTTC	CASSSGQLRPNEQFF